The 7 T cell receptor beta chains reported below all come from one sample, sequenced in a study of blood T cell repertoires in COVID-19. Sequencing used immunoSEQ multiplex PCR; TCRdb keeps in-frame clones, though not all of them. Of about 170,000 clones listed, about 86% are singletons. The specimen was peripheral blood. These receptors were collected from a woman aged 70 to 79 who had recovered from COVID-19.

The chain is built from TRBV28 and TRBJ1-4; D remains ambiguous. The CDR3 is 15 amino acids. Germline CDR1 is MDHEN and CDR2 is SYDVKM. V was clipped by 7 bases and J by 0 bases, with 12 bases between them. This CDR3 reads CASTPFGATNEKLFF. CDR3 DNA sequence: TGTGCCAGCACCCCATTCGGGGCAACTAATGAAAAACTGTTTTTT.

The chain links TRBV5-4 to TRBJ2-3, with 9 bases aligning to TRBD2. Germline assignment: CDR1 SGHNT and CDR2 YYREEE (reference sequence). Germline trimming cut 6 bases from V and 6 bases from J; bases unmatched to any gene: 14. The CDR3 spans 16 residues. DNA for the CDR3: TGTGCCAGCACCCCGACCAGCGGGGGGCGGTTGGATACGCAGTATTTT. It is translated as CASTPTSGGRLDTQYF.

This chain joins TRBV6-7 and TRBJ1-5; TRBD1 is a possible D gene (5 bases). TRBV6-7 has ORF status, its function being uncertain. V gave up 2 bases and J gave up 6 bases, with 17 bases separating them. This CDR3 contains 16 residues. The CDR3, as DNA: TGTGCCAGCAGTTACCGAAAACCGGTGGGGGGTCAGCCCCAGCATTTT. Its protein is CASSYRKPVGGQPQHF.

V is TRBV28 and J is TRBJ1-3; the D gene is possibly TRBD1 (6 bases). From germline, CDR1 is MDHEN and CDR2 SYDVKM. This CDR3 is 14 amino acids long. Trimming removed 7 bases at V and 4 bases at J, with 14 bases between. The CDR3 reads CASTLGDNGNTIYF. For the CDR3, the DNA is TGTGCCAGCACCCTGGGGGACAACGGAAACACCATATATTTT.

CDR3 nucleotide sequence: TGTGCCAGCTCACAGGGGCTGAACACTGAAGCTTTCTTT. Protein product: CASSQGLNTEAFF. This chain connects TRBV18 to TRBJ1-1; weak D call: TRBD1 (5 bases). Trimming cost V 4 bases and J 0 bases, with 6 bases left between them. CDR3 size: 13 residues. CDR1 KGHSH and CDR2 LQKENI come from the germline V gene. Using reference TRBV18 and TRBJ1-1 for the parts outside the CDR3, the full variable domain is NAGVMQNPRHLVRRRGQEARLRCSPMKGHSHVYWYRQLPEEGLKFMVYLQKENIIDESGMPKERFSAEFPKEGPSILRIQQVVRGDSAAYFCASSQGLNTEAFFGQGTRLTVV.

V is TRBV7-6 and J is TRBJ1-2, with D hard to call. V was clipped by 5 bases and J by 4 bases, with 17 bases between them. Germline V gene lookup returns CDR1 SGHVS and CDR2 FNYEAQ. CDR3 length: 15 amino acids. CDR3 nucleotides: TGTGCCAGCAGCCCTAACCTGAGAGCCCTCTATGGCTACACCTTC. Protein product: CASSPNLRALYGYTF.

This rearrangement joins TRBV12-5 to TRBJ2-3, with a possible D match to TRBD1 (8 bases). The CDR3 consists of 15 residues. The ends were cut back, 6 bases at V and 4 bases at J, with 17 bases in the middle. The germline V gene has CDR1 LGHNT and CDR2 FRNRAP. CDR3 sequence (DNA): TGTGCTAGTGGCCCAGGACAGGGAGGGCCAGATACGCAGTATTTT. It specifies CASGPGQGGPDTQYF.